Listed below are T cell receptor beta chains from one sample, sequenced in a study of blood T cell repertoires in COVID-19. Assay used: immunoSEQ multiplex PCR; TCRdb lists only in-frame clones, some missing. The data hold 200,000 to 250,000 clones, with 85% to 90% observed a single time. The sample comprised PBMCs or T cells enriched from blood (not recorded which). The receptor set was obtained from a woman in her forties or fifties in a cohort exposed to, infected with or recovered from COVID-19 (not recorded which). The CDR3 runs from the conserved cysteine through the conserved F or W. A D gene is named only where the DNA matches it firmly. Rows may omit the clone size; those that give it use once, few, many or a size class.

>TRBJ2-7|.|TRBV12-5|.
CASGFRSGTGDEQYF
TGTGCTAGTGGTTTCCGATCCGGGACGGGGGACGAGCAGTACTTC
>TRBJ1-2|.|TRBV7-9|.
CASSVGRELTYGYTF
TGTGCCAGCAGCGTAGGCCGGGAGCTAACCTATGGCTACACCTTC
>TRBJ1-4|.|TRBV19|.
CASGKGRNEKLFF
TGTGCCAGTGGGAAGGGGCGTAATGAAAAACTGTTTTTT
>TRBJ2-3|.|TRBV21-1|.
CASSRRTGGTDTQYF
TGTGCCAGCAGCAGAAGGACAGGGGGCACAGATACGCAGTATTTT
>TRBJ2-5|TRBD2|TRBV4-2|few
CASSQEAGDLQETQYF
TGTGCCAGCAGCCAAGAAGCGGGGGACCTCCAAGAGACCCAGTACTTC
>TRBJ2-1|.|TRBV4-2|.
CASSQREGAHRENEQFF
TGTGCCAGCAGCCAACGGGAGGGGGCCCATCGGGAGAATGAGCAGTTCTTC
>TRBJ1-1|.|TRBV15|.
CATSRGGGIGAEAFF
TGTGCCACCAGCAGGGGTGGGGGCATTGGCGCTGAAGCTTTCTTT
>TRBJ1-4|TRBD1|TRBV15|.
CATSRDPTGALEKLFF
TGTGCCACCAGCAGAGATCCTACAGGGGCCCTAGAAAAACTGTTTTTT
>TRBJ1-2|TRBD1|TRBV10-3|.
CAISESNRGRGYTF
TGTGCCATCAGTGAGTCGAACAGGGGGCGCGGCTACACCTTC
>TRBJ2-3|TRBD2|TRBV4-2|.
CASSPRTSGGAVSDTQYF
TGTGCCAGCAGCCCCCGGACTAGCGGGGGGGCCGTTTCAGATACGCAGTATTTT
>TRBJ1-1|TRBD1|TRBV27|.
CASSLHLSGGYEAFF
TGTGCCAGCAGTTTACACCTCTCAGGGGGTTATGAAGCTTTCTTT
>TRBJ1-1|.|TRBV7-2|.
CASSLLIEYTEAFF
TGTGCCAGCAGCCTCCTAATAGAATACACTGAAGCTTTCTTT
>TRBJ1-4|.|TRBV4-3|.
CASSQDRGFEGNEKLFF
TGCGCCAGCAGCCAAGATCGGGGGTTCGAAGGTAATGAAAAACTGTTTTTT
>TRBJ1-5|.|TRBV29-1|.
CSVGPDSNQPQHF
TGCAGCGTTGGGCCAGATAGCAATCAGCCCCAGCATTTT
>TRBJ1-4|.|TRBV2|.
CASSTSRHPTNEKLFF
TGTGCCAGCAGTACATCAAGACATCCAACTAATGAAAAACTGTTTTTT
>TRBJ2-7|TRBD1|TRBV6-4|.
CASSDRTGHYEQYF
TGTGCCAGCAGCGACCGGACAGGGCACTACGAGCAGTACTTC
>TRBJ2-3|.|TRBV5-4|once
CASSQGLSPDTQYF
TGTGCCAGCAGCCAGGGACTTTCCCCAGATACGCAGTATTTT
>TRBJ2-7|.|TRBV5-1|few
CASSRQGGYEQYF
TGCGCCAGCAGCAGGCAGGGGGGCTACGAGCAGTACTTC
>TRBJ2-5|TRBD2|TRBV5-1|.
CASSLTRTSGAQETQYF
TGCGCCAGCAGCCTGACCCGGACTAGCGGGGCCCAAGAGACCCAGTACTTC
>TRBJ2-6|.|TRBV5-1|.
CASSHQTVPGANVLTF
TGCGCCAGCAGCCATCAAACAGTCCCTGGGGCCAACGTCCTGACTTTC
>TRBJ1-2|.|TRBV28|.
CASSLRQVRYGYTF
TGTGCCAGCAGTTTAAGGCAGGTCCGGTATGGCTACACCTTC
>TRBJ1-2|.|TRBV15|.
CATSREVRGFDGYTF
TGTGCCACCAGCAGAGAAGTTAGGGGGTTCGATGGCTACACCTTC
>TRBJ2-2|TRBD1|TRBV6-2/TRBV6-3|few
CASSYGTEYTGELFF
TGTGCCAGCAGTTACGGGACAGAGTACACCGGGGAGCTGTTTTTT
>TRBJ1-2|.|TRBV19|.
CASSRQGPYGYTF
TGTGCCAGTAGTAGGCAGGGCCCCTATGGCTACACCTTC
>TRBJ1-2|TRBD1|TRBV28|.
CASSLPRDRGLPYYGYTF
TGTGCCAGCAGTTTACCGCGGGACAGGGGGCTCCCTTACTATGGCTACACCTTC
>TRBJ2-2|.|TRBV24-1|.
CATSDFGAGRTGELFF
TGTGCCACCAGTGATTTTGGCGCAGGGCGCACCGGGGAGCTGTTTTTT
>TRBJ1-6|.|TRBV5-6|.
CASSSGVLDSPLHF
TGTGCCAGCAGCTCAGGGGTGTTGGATTCACCCCTCCACTTT
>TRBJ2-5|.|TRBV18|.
CASSPFAPSWETQYF
TGTGCCAGCTCACCATTTGCCCCTAGCTGGGAGACCCAGTACTTC
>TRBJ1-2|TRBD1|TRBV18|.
CASSPLSGGQGKRGSYGYTF
TGTGCCAGCTCACCTCTCTCAGGAGGACAGGGGAAAAGGGGCTCCTATGGCTACACCTTC
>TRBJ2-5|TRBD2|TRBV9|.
CASSTGLAGLQETQYF
TGTGCCAGCAGCACCGGACTAGCGGGCCTACAAGAGACCCAGTACTTC
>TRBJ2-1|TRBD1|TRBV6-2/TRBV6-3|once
CASSAWDRGLSGNEQFF
TGTGCCAGCAGTGCTTGGGACAGGGGGCTTAGCGGGAATGAGCAGTTCTTC
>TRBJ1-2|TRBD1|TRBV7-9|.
CASSRGQGAFGYTF
TGTGCCAGCAGCAGGGGACAGGGGGCTTTTGGCTACACCTTC
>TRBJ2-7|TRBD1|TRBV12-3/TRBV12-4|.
CASRRQGGYEQYF
TGTGCCAGCAGGAGACAGGGGGGCTACGAGCAGTACTTC
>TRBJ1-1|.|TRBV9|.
CASSLLWGGLKTEAFF
TGTGCCAGCAGCCTTCTCTGGGGAGGGCTGAAGACTGAAGCTTTCTTT
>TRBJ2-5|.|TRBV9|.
CASSVASRETQYF
TGTGCCAGCAGCGTAGCTTCGCGAGAGACCCAGTACTTC
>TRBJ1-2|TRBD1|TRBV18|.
CASSPPNSGGANYGYTF
TGTGCCAGCTCACCCCCAAACTCAGGGGGTGCTAACTATGGCTACACCTTC
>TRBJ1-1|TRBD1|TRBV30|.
CAWRDRGEAFF
TGTGCCTGGAGGGACAGGGGAGAAGCTTTCTTT
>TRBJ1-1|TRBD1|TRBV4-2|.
CASSQGDRGTGTEAFF
TGTGCCAGCAGCCAAGGGGACCGAGGGACAGGAACTGAAGCTTTCTTT
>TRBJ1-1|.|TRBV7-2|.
CASSLEVGHFMNTEAFF
TGTGCCAGCAGCTTAGAGGTCGGACACTTCATGAACACTGAAGCTTTCTTT
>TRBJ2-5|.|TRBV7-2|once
CASTYAGVGEETQYF
TGTGCCAGCACCTACGCCGGGGTCGGGGAAGAGACCCAGTACTTC
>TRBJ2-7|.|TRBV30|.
CAWSVLGGNYEQYF
TGTGCCTGGAGTGTATTGGGGGGTAACTACGAGCAGTACTTC
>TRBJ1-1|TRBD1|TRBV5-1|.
CASSLTGDASTEAFF
TGCGCCAGCAGCCTCACAGGGGACGCGAGCACTGAAGCTTTCTTT
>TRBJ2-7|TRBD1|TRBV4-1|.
CASSQGTGGSYEQYF
TGCGCCAGCAGCCAAGGGACAGGGGGCTCCTACGAGCAGTACTTC
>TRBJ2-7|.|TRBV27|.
CASRLRAGWEQYF
TGTGCCAGCAGATTACGGGCGGGCTGGGAGCAGTACTTC
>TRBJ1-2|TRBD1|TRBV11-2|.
CASSLSPGQQYTNYGYTF
TGTGCCAGCAGCTTGTCACCGGGACAGCAGTATACTAACTATGGCTACACCTTC
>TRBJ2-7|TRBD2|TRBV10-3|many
CAISDSGGAREQYF
TGTGCCATCAGCGATAGCGGGGGGGCCAGGGAGCAGTACTTC
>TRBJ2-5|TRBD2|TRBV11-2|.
CASSFDLAGVQETQYF
TGTGCCAGCAGCTTCGATCTAGCGGGGGTCCAAGAGACCCAGTACTTC
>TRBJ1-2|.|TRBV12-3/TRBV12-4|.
CASSLGRGYGYTF
TGTGCCAGCAGTTTGGGGCGGGGTTATGGCTACACCTTC
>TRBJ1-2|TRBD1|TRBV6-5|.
CASRRDRAYGYTF
TGTGCCAGCAGACGGGACAGGGCCTATGGCTACACCTTC
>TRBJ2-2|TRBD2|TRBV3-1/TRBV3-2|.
CASSPGLAGGQDVGELFF
TGTGCCAGCAGCCCCGGACTAGCGGGGGGACAAGATGTAGGGGAGCTGTTTTTT
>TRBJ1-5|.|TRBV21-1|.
CASSKVRRSEQPQHF
TGTGCCAGCAGCAAAGTTCGCAGGTCCGAACAGCCCCAGCATTTT
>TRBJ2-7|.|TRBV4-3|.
CASSQEGDEQYF
TGCGCCAGCAGCCAAGAAGGGGACGAGCAGTACTTC
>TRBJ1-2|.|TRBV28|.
CASGETRGGGYGYTF
TGTGCCAGCGGAGAAACTCGGGGGGGTGGATATGGCTACACCTTC
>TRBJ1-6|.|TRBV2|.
CASSLRNSPLHF
TGTGCCAGCTCGCTGCGGAATTCACCCCTCCACTTT
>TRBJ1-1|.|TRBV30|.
CAWSRTARISEAFF
TGTGCCTGGAGTAGGACAGCGAGGATTTCTGAAGCTTTCTTT
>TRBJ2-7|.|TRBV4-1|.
CASSQSLGSSYEQYF
TGCGCCAGCAGCCAAAGCTTAGGGAGCTCCTACGAGCAGTACTTC
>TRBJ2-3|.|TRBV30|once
CAWSANRPRLTSTDTQYF
TGTGCCTGGAGTGCGAACCGCCCCAGGCTTACCTCCACAGATACGCAGTATTTT
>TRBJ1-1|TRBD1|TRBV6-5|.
CASSQGPTGRTEAFF
TGTGCCAGCTCCCAAGGGCCGACAGGGCGCACTGAAGCTTTCTTT
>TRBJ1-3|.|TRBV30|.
CAWIAGPGNTIYF
TGTGCCTGGATTGCAGGTCCTGGAAACACCATATATTTT
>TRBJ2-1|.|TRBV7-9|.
CASSFGLLSYNEQFF
TGTGCCAGCAGCTTCGGACTACTCTCCTACAATGAGCAGTTCTTC